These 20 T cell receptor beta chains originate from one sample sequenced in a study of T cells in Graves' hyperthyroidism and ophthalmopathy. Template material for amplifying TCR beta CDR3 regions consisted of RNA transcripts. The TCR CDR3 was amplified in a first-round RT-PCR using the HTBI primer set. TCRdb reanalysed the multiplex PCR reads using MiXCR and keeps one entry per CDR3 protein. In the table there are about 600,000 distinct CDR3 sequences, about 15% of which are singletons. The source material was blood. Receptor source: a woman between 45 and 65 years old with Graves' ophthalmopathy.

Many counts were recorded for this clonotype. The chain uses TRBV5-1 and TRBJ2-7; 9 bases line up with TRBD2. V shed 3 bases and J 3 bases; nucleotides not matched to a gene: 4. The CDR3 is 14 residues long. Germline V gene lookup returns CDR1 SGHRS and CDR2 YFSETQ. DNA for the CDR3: TGCGCCAGCAGCTCTAGCGGGATCGGCTACGAGCAGTACTTC. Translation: CASSSSGIGYEQYF. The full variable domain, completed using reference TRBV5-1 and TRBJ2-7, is KAGVTQTPRYLIKTRGQQVTLSCSPISGHRSVSWYQQTPGQGLQFLFEYFSETQRNKGNFPGRFSGRQFSNSRSEMNVSTLELGDSALYLCASSSSGIGYEQYFGPGTRLTVT.

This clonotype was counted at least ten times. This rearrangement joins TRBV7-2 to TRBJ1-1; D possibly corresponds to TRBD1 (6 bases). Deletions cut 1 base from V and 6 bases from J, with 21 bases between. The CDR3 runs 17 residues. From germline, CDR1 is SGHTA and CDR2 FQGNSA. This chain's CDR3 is CASSLDFGGWPVAEAFF. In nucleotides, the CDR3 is TGTGCCAGCAGCTTAGACTTCGGGGGCTGGCCCGTCGCTGAAGCTTTCTTT.

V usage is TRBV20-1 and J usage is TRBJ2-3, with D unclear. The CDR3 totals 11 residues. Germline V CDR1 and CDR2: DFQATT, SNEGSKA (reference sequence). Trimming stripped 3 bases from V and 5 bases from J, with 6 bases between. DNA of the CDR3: TGCAGTGCTAGGCAGATAGATACGCAGTATTTT. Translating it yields CSARQIDTQYF.

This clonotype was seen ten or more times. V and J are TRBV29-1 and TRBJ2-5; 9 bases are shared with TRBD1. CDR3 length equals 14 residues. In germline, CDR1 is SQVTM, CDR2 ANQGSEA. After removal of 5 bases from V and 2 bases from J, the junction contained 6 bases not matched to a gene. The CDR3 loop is CSVRQGVTQETQYF. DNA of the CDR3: TGCAGCGTTAGACAGGGGGTCACGCAAGAGACCCAGTACTTC.

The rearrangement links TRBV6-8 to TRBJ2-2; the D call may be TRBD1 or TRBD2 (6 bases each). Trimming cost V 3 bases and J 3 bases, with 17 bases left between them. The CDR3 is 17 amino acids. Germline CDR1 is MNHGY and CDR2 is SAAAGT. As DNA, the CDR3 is TGTGCCAGCAGTTATGGTCACAGGGCGGGATACACCGGGGAGCTGTTTTTT. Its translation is CASSYGHRAGYTGELFF.

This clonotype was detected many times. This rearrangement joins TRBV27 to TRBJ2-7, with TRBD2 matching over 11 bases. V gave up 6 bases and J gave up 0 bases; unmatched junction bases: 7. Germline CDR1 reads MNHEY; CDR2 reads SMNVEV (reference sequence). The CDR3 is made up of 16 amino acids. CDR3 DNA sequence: TGTGCCAGCAGCCGACTAGCGGGAAAGGTCTCCTACGAGCAGTACTTC. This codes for CASSRLAGKVSYEQYF.

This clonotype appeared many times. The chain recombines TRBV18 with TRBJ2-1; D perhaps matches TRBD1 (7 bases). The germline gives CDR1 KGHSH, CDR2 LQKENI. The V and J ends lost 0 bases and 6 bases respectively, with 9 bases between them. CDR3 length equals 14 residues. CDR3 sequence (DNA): TGTGCCAGCTCACCACCTCAGGGGGGCAATGAGCAGTTCTTC. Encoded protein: CASSPPQGGNEQFF. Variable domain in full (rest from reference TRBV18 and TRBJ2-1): NAGVMQNPRHLVRRRGQEARLRCSPMKGHSHVYWYRQLPEEGLKFMVYLQKENIIDESGMPKERFSAEFPKEGPSILRIQQVVRGDSAAYFCASSPPQGGNEQFFGPGTRLTVL.

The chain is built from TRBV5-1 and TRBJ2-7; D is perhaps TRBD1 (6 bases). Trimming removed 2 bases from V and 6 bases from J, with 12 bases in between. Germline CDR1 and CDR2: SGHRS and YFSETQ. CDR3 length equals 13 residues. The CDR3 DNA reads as TGCGCCAGCAGCTTTTCTGTGACAGGCGAGCAGTACTTC. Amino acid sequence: CASSFSVTGEQYF.

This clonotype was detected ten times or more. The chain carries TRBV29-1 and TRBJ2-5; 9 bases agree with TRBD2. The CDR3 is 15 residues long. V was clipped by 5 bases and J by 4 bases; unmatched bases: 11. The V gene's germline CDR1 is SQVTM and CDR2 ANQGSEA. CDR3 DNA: TGCAGCGTTATTAGCGGGAGTCTCCCTTCAGAGACCCAGTACTTC. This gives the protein CSVISGSLPSETQYF.

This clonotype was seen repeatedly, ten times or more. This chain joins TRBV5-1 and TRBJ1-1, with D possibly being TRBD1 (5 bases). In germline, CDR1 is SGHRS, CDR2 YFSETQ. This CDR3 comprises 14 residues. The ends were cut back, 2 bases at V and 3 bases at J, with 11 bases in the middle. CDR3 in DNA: TGCGCCAGCAGCTTACAGGTGATGGACACTGAAGCTTTCTTT. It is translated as CASSLQVMDTEAFF.

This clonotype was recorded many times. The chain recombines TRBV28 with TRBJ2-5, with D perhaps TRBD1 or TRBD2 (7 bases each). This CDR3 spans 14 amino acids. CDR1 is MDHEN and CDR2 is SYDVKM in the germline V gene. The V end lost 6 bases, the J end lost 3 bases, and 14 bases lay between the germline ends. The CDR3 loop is CASRWDSGKETQYF. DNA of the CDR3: TGTGCCAGCAGGTGGGACAGCGGGAAAGAGACCCAGTACTTC.

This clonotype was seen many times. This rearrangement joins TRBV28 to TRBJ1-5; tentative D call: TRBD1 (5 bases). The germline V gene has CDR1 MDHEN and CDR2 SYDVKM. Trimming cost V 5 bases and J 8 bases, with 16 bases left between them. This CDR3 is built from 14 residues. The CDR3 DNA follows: TGTGCCAGCAGTCAATCAGGGCCGCGAGAGCCCCAGCATTTT. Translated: CASSQSGPREPQHF. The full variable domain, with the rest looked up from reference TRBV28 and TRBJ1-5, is DVKVTQSSRYLVKRTGEKVFLECVQDMDHENMFWYRQDPGLGLRLIYFSYDVKMKEKGDIPEGYSVSREKKERFSLILESASTNQTSMYLCASSQSGPREPQHFGDGTRLSIL.

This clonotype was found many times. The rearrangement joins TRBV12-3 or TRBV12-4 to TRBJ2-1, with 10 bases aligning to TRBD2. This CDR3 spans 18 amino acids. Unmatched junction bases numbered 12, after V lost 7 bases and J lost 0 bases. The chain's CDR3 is CASTPSGSPSSSYNEQFF. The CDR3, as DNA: TGTGCCAGCACCCCTAGCGGGAGTCCCTCCAGCTCCTACAATGAGCAGTTCTTC.

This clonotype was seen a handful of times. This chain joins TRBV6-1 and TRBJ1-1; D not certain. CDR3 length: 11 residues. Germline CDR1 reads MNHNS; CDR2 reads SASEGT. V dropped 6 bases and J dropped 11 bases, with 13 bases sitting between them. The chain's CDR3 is CASRTDVLAFF. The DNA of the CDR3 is TGTGCCAGCAGGACTGATGTCTTGGCTTTCTTT.

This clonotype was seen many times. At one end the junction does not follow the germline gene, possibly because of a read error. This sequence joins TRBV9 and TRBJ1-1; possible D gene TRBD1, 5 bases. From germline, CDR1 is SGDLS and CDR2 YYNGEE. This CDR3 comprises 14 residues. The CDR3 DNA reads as TGCGCCAGCAGCCCCGGGACGGTGGGGACTGAAGCTTTCTTT. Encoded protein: CASSPGTVGTEAFF.

CDR3: CSARDPPRPYNEQFF. In nucleotides, the CDR3 is TGCAGTGCTAGAGATCCGCCCCGCCCCTACAATGAGCAGTTCTTC. V and J are TRBV20-1 and TRBJ2-1; unclear D gene. CDR1 is DFQATT and CDR2 is SNEGSKA in the germline V gene (reference sequence). The CDR3 runs 15 residues. The germline V and J ends were trimmed by 0 bases and 2 bases, with 11 bases remaining between them.

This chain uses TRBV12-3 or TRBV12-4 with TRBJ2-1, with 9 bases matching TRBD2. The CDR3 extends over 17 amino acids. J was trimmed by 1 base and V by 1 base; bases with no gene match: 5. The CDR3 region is CASSLVLAGRSYNEQFF. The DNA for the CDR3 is TGTGCCAGCAGTTTAGTCCTAGCGGGAAGGTCCTACAATGAGCAGTTCTTC.

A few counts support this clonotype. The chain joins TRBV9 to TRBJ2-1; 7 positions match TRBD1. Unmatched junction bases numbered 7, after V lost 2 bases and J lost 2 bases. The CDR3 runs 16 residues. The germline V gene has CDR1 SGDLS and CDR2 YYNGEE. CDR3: CASSVTRQGAYNEQFF. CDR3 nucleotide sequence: TGTGCCAGCAGCGTTACCCGACAGGGTGCCTACAATGAGCAGTTCTTC.

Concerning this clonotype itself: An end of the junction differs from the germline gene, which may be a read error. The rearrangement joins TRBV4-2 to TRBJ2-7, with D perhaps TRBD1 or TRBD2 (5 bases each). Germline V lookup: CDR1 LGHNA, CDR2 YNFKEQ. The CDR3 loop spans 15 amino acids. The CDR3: CAGSQDLGEQREQYF. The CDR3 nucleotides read TGTGCCGGCAGCCAAGATCTGGGGGAGCAACGCGAGCAGTACTTC.

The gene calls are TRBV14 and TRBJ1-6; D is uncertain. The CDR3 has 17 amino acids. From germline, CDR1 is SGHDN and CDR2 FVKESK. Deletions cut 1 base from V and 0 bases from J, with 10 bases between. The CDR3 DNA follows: TGTGCCAGCAGCCAAGTTTGGGGAAGCTCCTATAATTCACCCCTCCACTTT. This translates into CASSQVWGSSYNSPLHF.